What follows is one T cell receptor beta chain and its context. This clonotype was detected a few times. It lacks a known antigen. The sample holds no much larger clone one base away, and base qualities are not on file. The data belong to a study (dated by TCRdb to the mid-2010s). V is shortened by 4 bases, J by 4 bases, and the region joining them spans 14 bases. The cysteine opens and the phenylalanine closes a CDR3 of 14 amino acids. Solely the CDR3 DNA is kept, with 42 bases framed from the first base. Via the germline V gene, CDR1 is SGHRS and CDR2 YFSETQ. The method behind the library was RT-PCR. The instrument given in TCRdb is Illumina MiSeq. TCRdb reran the public reads through fastp at Q25 and MiXCR, keeping productive beta chains. A single entry per CDR3 protein holds the most common genes and DNA from its merged rows. This sample comprises hundreds of thousands of distinct CDR3 sequences, 12% to 15% of them detected only once. 3.6% of the sample belongs to the ten largest clones.

This TCR derives from a female donor in good health, serving as a healthy control. This chain is built from TRBV5-1 and TRBJ1-2; tentative D gene TRBD1, with 6 bases matching. Material for sequencing was memory CD4+ T cells from blood. The DNA sequence reads TGCGCCAGCAGCCCGAGGGACACCACCTATGGCTACACCTTC. This translates into CASSPRDTTYGYTF.